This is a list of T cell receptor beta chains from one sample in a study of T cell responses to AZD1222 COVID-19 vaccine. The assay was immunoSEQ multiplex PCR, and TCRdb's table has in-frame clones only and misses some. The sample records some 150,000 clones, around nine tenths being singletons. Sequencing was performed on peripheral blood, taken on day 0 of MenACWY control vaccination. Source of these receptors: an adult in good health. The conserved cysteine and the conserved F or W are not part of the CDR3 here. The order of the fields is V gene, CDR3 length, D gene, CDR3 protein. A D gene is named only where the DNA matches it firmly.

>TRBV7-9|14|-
ASSLLGGESNQPQH
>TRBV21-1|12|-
ATSGQGRSYEQY
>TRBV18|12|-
ASSQGGGTDTQY
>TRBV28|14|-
ASSLFPGALGDEQF
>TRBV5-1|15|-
ASSSTMAVRGGTEAF
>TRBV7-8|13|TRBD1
ASSPPGQGGYGYT
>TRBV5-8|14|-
ASSLISGGGDYGYT
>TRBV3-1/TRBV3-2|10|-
ASSQQPYEQY
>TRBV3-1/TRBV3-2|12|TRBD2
ASSHGGGRDTQY
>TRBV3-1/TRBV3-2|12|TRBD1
ASNDRASGNTIY
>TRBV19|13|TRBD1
ASSTRQGLTTEAF
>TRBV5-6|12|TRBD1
ASRRQGTEQPQH
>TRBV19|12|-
AVRGGESRETQY
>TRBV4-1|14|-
ASSQDWGLWNSPLH
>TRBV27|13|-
ASSLSRTRVYEQY
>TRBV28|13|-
ASSFPPGPKNIQY
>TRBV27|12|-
ASSSGLMNTEAF
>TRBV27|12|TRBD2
ASRWTSGSYEQY
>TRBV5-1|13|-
ASRWDTGLGNTIY
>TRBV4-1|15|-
ASSPSGKGGTNEKLF
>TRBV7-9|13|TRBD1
ASSRPGQGPYEQY
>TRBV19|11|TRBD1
ASSRGGSEKLF
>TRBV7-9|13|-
ASSSDRDINYEQY
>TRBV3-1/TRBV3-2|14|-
ASSQEIWPGEDGYT
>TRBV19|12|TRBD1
ASSSRTGNQPQH
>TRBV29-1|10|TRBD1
SVESGGGGYT
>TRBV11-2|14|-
ASSSGHRLLSTEAF
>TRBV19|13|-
ASSMSGISNQPQH
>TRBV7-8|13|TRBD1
ASSLGGTGKDEQY
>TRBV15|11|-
ATSPRRGETQY
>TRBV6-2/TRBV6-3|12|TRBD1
ASSYGTEPYEQY
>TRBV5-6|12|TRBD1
ASSFGRQGAAIY
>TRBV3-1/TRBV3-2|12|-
ASSQDPQSNEQF
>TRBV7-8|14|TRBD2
ASSPWTSGVTDTQY
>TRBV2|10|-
ASSGPPDTQY
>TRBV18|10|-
ASSPTNEKLF
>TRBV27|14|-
ASSLSLRGRTDTQY
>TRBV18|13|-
ASSSREGSNTEAF
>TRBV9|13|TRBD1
ASSPGQGARETQY
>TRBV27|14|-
ASSLRASRYSYEQY
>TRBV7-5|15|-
VRSLASSSGSTDTQY
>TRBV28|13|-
ASSSSGPLENIQY
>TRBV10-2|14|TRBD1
ASRGQGANYNSPLH
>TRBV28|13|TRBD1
ASSSSGQGNTEAF
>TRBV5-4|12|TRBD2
ASTAGGPGNEQF
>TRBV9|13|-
ASSVGGKGSTEAF
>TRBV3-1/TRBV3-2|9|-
ASSLKAEAF
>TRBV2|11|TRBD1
ASRAGTGVLYT
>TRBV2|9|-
ASSEIYEQY
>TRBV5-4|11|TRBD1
ASSSGTGGGYT